This T cell receptor beta chain was documented in a study of T cell responses to AZD1222 COVID-19 vaccine. Assay used: immunoSEQ multiplex PCR; TCRdb lists only in-frame clones, some missing. Here the sample spans 100,000 to 120,000 clones, about 94% being singletons. The germline V and J ends were trimmed by 4 bases and 4 bases, with 12 bases remaining between them. The CDR3 is 14 residues long. The germline CDR1 and CDR2 sequences are SGHRS and YFSETQ. This receptor was taken from an adult who received the AZD1222 COVID-19 vaccine. Material: peripheral blood, obtained 28 days after the second AZD1222 dose. The chain carries TRBV5-1 and TRBJ1-3, with D possibly being TRBD1 (6 bases). CDR3 region: CASSGGHSGNTIYF. CDR3 DNA sequence: TGCGCCAGCAGCGGGGGACATTCAGGAAACACCATATATTTT.